These 28 T cell receptor beta chains came from one sample sequenced in a study of cytomegalovirus exposure and HLA in healthy donors. The PCR ran on 60 Vbeta and 13 Jbeta primers. TCRdb's table, derived via immunoSEQ multiplex PCR, lists solely in-frame clones and lacks some. Its clone listing holds roughly 200,000 clones. Sequenced: PBMCs. Source of these receptors: a girl aged 2-10 years in good health and CMV-seropositive.

V gene TRBV9 combines with J gene TRBJ1-2, with D possibly being TRBD1 (6 bases). The V gene lost 3 bases and the J gene lost 6 bases, with 12 bases spanning the gap. This CDR3 region has 13 residues. Germline values: CDR1 SGDLS, CDR2 YYNGEE. The CDR3 loop is CASSAGGLNGYTF. CDR3 DNA sequence: TGTGCCAGCAGCGCCGGGGGGCTGAATGGCTACACCTTC. The full variable domain, with the rest looked up from reference TRBV9 and TRBJ1-2, is DSGVTQTPKHLITATGQRVTLRCSPRSGDLSVYWYQQSLDQGLQFLIQYYNGEERAKGNILERFSAQQFPDLHSELNLSSLELGDSALYFCASSAGGLNGYTFGSGTRLTVV.

This chain joins TRBV10-3 and TRBJ2-3, with 12 positions matching TRBD2. Germline V gene lookup returns CDR1 ENHRY and CDR2 SYGVKD. This CDR3 comprises 15 residues. V gave up 8 bases and J gave up 3 bases; unmatched junction bases: 6. CDR3 nucleotide sequence: TGTGCCATCCGGACTAGCGGGACGAGGACAGATACGCAGTATTTT. Protein: CAIRTSGTRTDTQYF.

V is TRBV7-2 and J is TRBJ2-5, with 10 bases aligning to TRBD2. CDR1 and CDR2 (germline): SGHTA, FQGNSA. This CDR3 region has 18 residues. Trimming took 3 bases from V and 1 from J; bases not matched to a gene: 11. CDR3 in amino acids: CASSLSLAGDGAQETQYF. CDR3 DNA sequence: TGTGCCAGCAGCTTGAGCCTAGCGGGAGATGGGGCCCAAGAGACCCAGTACTTC.

The rearrangement uses TRBV7-3 and TRBJ2-3; 8 positions agree with TRBD2. Trimming cost V 3 bases and J 0 bases; bases outside gene matches: 2. Germline V gene data show CDR1 as SGHTA and CDR2 as FQGTGA. The CDR3 extends over 15 amino acids. The CDR3 here is CASSFQRGSTDTQYF. The DNA of the CDR3 is TGTGCCAGCAGCTTCCAGCGGGGGAGCACAGATACGCAGTATTTT.

The chain is built from TRBV13 and TRBJ2-7; unclear D gene. CDR3 size: 14 residues. V lost 3 bases and J 3 bases, leaving 12 bases between the germline ends. Germline V CDR1 and CDR2: PRHDT, FYEKMQ (reference sequence). In DNA form, the CDR3 reads TGTGCCAGCAGCTTTCAGAATGCGGACTACGAGCAGTACTTC. Translating it yields CASSFQNADYEQYF.

V usage is TRBV10-1 and J usage is TRBJ2-1; 9 nucleotides agree with TRBD2. The germline V gene has CDR1 WNHNN and CDR2 SYGVQD (reference sequence). The ends lost 2 bases at V and 6 bases at J; junction bases unmatched: 11. This CDR3 is built from 17 residues. DNA of the CDR3: TGCGCCAGCAGTGAGCAGGACCGGCGGGAGGGCCGCAATGAGCAGTTCTTC. Amino acid sequence: CASSEQDRREGRNEQFF.

The V call is TRBV14, the J call TRBJ2-2; 7 nucleotides align to TRBD2. The CDR3 spans 15 residues. V lost 6 bases and J lost 3; bases outside the gene matches: 7. Germline-derived CDR1 and CDR2 are SGHDN and FVKESK. The CDR3, as DNA: TGTGCCAGCAGTCCCGGACTAGTTGACACCGGGGAGCTGTTTTTT. The encoded protein is CASSPGLVDTGELFF. Drawing the rest from reference TRBV14 and TRBJ2-2, the complete variable domain is EAGVTQFPSHSVIEKGQTVTLRCDPISGHDNLYWYRRVMGKEIKFLLHFVKESKQDESGMPNNRFLAERTGGTYSTLKVQPAELEDSGVYFCASSPGLVDTGELFFGEGSRLTVL.

The rearrangement joins TRBV5-1 to TRBJ2-3, with 10 bases identical to TRBD1. Germline CDR1 and CDR2: SGHRS and YFSETQ. With V trimmed by 8 bases and J by 1 base, 1 base remained unmatched. CDR3 length: 13 amino acids. The CDR3 is CASGTGGTDTQYF. Written as DNA, the CDR3 is TGCGCCAGTGGGACAGGGGGCACAGATACGCAGTATTTT. The full variable domain, in which reference TRBV5-1 and TRBJ2-3 provide the parts outside the CDR3, is KAGVTQTPRYLIKTRGQQVTLSCSPISGHRSVSWYQQTPGQGLQFLFEYFSETQRNKGNFPGRFSGRQFSNSRSEMNVSTLELGDSALYLCASGTGGTDTQYFGPGTRLTVL.

The J gene is TRBJ2-3, the V gene TRBV28, with 11 bases aligning to TRBD2. The length of the CDR3 is 17 residues. Trimming cost V 6 bases and J 3 bases; bases outside gene matches: 11. Germline CDR1 reads MDHEN; CDR2 reads SYDVKM. CDR3 DNA sequence: TGTGCCAGCAGACCCCGACTAGCGGGAAAAAGAACAGATACGCAGTATTTT. It codes for CASRPRLAGKRTDTQYF.

The chain joins TRBV28 to TRBJ2-7; 7 bases are a match to TRBD2. Losses at the gene ends were 5 bases for V and 3 bases for J; bases not matched to a gene: 4. The CDR3 extends over 13 amino acids. Germline CDR1 MDHEN, CDR2 SYDVKM. The CDR3 region has the DNA TGTGCCAGCAGTGCTGGACTAGGCTACGAGCAGTACTTC. The encoded protein is CASSAGLGYEQYF.

The chain joins TRBV10-3 to TRBJ1-4, with D uncertain. Germline V CDR1 and CDR2: ENHRY, SYGVKD. V dropped 10 bases and J dropped 7 bases, with 19 bases sitting between them. There are 14 residues in the CDR3. The DNA of the CDR3 is TGTGCCACCCAAGGGAGGGCTGGAGGTGAAAAACTGTTTTTT. Amino acid sequence: CATQGRAGGEKLFF.

CDR3 in DNA: TGCGCCAGCAGCTTGGATGGCGGGGACAATGAGCAGTTCTTC. Translated, it gives CASSLDGGDNEQFF. The chain combines TRBV5-1 with TRBJ2-1; perhaps TRBD2 as D (6 bases). The V and J ends lost 0 bases and 5 bases respectively, with 9 bases between them. There are 14 residues in the CDR3. From germline, CDR1 is SGHRS and CDR2 YFSETQ.

The rearrangement uses TRBV5-1 and TRBJ2-7, with D possibly matching TRBD2 (5 bases). Germline V CDR1 and CDR2: SGHRS, YFSETQ. CDR3 length equals 13 residues. V lost 5 bases to trimming and J lost 4 bases, with 13 bases between them. CDR3 in amino acids: CASRAGPSYEQYF. As DNA, the CDR3 is TGCGCCAGCAGGGCGGGCCCCTCATACGAGCAGTACTTC.

V is TRBV29-1 and J is TRBJ2-1; D is uncertain. Germline assignment: CDR1 SQVTM and CDR2 ANQGSEA. Deletions cut 7 bases from V and 3 bases from J, with 7 bases between. The CDR3 consists of 11 residues. CDR3 in DNA: TGCAGCGGTCGCAGCTACAATGAGCAGTTCTTC. Translated, it gives CSGRSYNEQFF.

This chain uses TRBV30 with TRBJ2-5; 9 nucleotides align to TRBD2. V was pared by 1 base and J by 3 bases, with 9 bases of the junction left unmatched. Germline lookup yields CDR1 GTSNPN and CDR2 SVGIG (reference sequence). CDR3 length: 16 amino acids. The CDR3 sequence: CAWSDGGGGREETQYF. The CDR3 nucleotides are TGTGCCTGGAGTGATGGGGGCGGCGGGAGGGAAGAGACCCAGTACTTC.

This chain links TRBV7-2 with TRBJ2-1; 12 bases align to TRBD2. V gave up 5 bases and J gave up 2 bases; unmatched junction bases: 4. The germline V gene encodes CDR1 SGHTA and CDR2 FQGNSA. The CDR3 spans 16 residues. CDR3 sequence reads: CASSLLAGGPYNEQFF. The CDR3 DNA reads TGTGCCAGCAGCCTCCTAGCGGGAGGGCCCTACAATGAGCAGTTCTTC. The variable domain in full, with the rest retrieved from reference TRBV7-2 and TRBJ2-1, is GAGVSQSPSNKVTEKGKDVELRCDPISGHTALYWYRQSLGQGLEFLIYFQGNSAPDKSGLPSDRFSAERTGGSVSTLTIQRTQQEDSAVYLCASSLLAGGPYNEQFFGPGTRLTVL.

The chain employs TRBV28 and TRBJ1-4, with TRBD1 matching over 8 bases. CDR1 is MDHEN, CDR2 SYDVKM, per germline. The CDR3 spans 21 residues. Losses at the gene ends were 2 bases for V and 6 bases for J; bases not matched to a gene: 23. The chain's CDR3 is CASSLPTPDRGRMPSDEKLFF. The CDR3 DNA reads as TGTGCCAGCAGTTTACCTACCCCAGACAGGGGAAGGATGCCATCAGATGAAAAACTGTTTTTT.

V usage is TRBV13 and J usage is TRBJ2-2; D perhaps matches TRBD2 (5 bases). Germline lookup yields CDR1 PRHDT and CDR2 FYEKMQ (reference sequence). V lost 0 bases and J lost 3, with 5 bases in between. The CDR3 runs 14 residues. CDR3 DNA sequence: TGTGCCAGCAGCTTAGGGAGGGACACCGGGGAGCTGTTTTTT. It translates to CASSLGRDTGELFF.

The rearrangement links TRBV7-9 to TRBJ2-7; 8 bases align to TRBD2. V was clipped by 6 bases and J by 5 bases; unmatched bases: 6. Germline-derived CDR1 and CDR2 are SEHNR and FQNEAQ (reference sequence). The length of the CDR3 is 13 residues. The CDR3: CASSSGGGNEQYF. In DNA form, the CDR3 reads TGTGCCAGCAGTTCAGGCGGGGGGAACGAGCAGTACTTC.

On this clone itself: Germline and junction disagree at one end, which may indicate a read error. The CDR3: CASSSPRRNPRSGNTIYF. The CDR3 DNA is TGTGCTAGCAGCTCACCCAGGAGGAATCCGCGCTCTGGAAACACCATATATTTT. The chain recombines TRBV7-7 with TRBJ1-3; no firm D call. This CDR3 has 18 residues. Germline V gene sequence: CDR1 SSHAT, CDR2 FNYEAQ (reference sequence).

The V and J genes are TRBV2 and TRBJ2-1; 8 nucleotides agree with TRBD1. Per germline, CDR1 SNHLY and CDR2 FYNNEI. V was pared by 3 bases and J by 9 bases, with 4 bases of the junction left unmatched. The CDR3 covers 13 residues. Written as DNA, the CDR3 is TGTGCCAGCAGTGAGACAGGGGTAGGTGAGCAGTTCTTC. Amino acid sequence: CASSETGVGEQFF. Looking up the rest from reference TRBV2 and TRBJ2-1 gives the full variable domain: EPEVTQTPSHQVTQMGQEVILRCVPISNHLYFYWYRQILGQKVEFLVSFYNNEISEKSEIFDDQFSVERPDGSNFTLKIRSTKLEDSAMYFCASSETGVGEQFFGPGTRLTVL.

This chain connects TRBV30 to TRBJ1-1, with D uncertain. V lost 1 base, J lost 7 bases, and 10 bases lay in between. Germline V gene sequence: CDR1 GTSNPN, CDR2 SVGIG (reference sequence). The CDR3 has 12 amino acids. This CDR3 is CAWSEDGNEAFF. The CDR3, as DNA: TGTGCCTGGAGTGAGGACGGGAATGAAGCTTTCTTT.

The chain recombines TRBV18 with TRBJ1-2; a possible D gene is TRBD1 (5 bases). This CDR3 region has 13 residues. V lost 5 bases to trimming and J lost 6 bases, with 13 bases between them. Germline V gene lookup returns CDR1 KGHSH and CDR2 LQKENI. This chain's CDR3 is CASSSQGSHGYTF. The CDR3 DNA reads as TGTGCCAGCTCATCGCAGGGTAGTCATGGCTACACCTTC.

The V gene is TRBV12-5, the J gene TRBJ1-1; weak D call: TRBD1 (6 bases). Germline lookup yields CDR1 LGHNT and CDR2 FRNRAP. Trimming removed 6 bases from V and 0 bases from J, with 11 bases in between. The CDR3 is made up of 14 amino acids. The CDR3 sequence is CASGPDSLNTEAFF. For the CDR3, the DNA is TGTGCTAGTGGCCCGGACAGTTTGAACACTGAAGCTTTCTTT.

The V call is TRBV9, the J call TRBJ2-3, with a weak D call TRBD2 (6 bases). The V and J ends lost 4 bases and 4 bases respectively, with 16 bases between them. Germline values: CDR1 SGDLS, CDR2 YYNGEE. The CDR3 totals 15 residues. CDR3 residues: CASSPSTSYPDTQYF. CDR3 nucleotide sequence: TGTGCCAGCAGCCCCTCGACTAGTTACCCAGATACGCAGTATTTT.

The CDR3 loop reads CASSGGENTEAFF. Here the CDR3 DNA reads TGCGCCAGCTCAGGGGGCGAGAACACTGAAGCTTTCTTT. The chain uses TRBV10-1 and TRBJ1-1; 8 bases line up with TRBD1. From germline, CDR1 is WNHNN and CDR2 SYGVQD (reference sequence). This CDR3 spans 13 amino acids. J was trimmed by 1 base and V by 8 bases; bases with no gene match: 3.

The V call is TRBV25-1, the J call TRBJ1-4, with a tentative D call TRBD1 (6 bases). Germline CDR1 is MGHDK and CDR2 is SYGVNS. There are 15 residues in the CDR3. Trimming cost V 3 bases and J 1 base, with 9 bases left between them. The CDR3 nucleotides are TGTGCCAGCAGTGATTTCAGGGGAACTAATGAAAAACTGTTTTTT. This sequence encodes CASSDFRGTNEKLFF.

The chain uses TRBV19 and TRBJ1-1, with TRBD1 matching 7 bases. The junction had 3 bases not matched to a gene; V was cut back by 8 bases and J by 0 bases. There are 13 residues in the CDR3. Germline V gene lookup returns CDR1 LNHDA and CDR2 SQIVND (reference sequence). CDR3 sequence reads: CASSDRVNTEAFF. The CDR3 region has the DNA TGTGCCAGTTCAGACAGGGTGAACACTGAAGCTTTCTTT.